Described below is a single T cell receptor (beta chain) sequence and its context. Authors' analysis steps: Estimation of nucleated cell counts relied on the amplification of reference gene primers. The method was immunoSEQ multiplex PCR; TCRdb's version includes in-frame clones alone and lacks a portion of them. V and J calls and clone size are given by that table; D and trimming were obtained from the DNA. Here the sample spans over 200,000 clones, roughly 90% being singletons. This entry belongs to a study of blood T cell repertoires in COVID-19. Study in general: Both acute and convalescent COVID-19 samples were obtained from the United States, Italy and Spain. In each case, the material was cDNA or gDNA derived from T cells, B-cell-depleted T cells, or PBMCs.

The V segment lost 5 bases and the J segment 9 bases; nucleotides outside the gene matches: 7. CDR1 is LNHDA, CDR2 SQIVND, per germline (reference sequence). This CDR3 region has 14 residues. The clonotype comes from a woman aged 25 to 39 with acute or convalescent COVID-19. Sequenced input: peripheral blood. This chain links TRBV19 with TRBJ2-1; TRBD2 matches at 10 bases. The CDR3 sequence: CASSPSGRRVEQFF. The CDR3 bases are TGTGCCAGTAGTCCTAGCGGGAGAAGGGTTGAGCAGTTCTTC.